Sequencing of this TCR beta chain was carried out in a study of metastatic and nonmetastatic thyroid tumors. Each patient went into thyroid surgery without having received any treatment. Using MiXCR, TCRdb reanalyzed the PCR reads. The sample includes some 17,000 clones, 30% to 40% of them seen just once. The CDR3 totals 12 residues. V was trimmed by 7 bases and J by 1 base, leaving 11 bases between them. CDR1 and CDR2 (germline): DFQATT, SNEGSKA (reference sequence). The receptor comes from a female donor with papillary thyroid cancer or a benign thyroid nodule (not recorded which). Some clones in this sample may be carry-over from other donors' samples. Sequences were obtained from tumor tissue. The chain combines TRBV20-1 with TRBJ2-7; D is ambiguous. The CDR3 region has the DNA TGCAGTGGGCGTAAGGATTCCTACGAGCAGTACTTC. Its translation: CSGRKDSYEQYF.